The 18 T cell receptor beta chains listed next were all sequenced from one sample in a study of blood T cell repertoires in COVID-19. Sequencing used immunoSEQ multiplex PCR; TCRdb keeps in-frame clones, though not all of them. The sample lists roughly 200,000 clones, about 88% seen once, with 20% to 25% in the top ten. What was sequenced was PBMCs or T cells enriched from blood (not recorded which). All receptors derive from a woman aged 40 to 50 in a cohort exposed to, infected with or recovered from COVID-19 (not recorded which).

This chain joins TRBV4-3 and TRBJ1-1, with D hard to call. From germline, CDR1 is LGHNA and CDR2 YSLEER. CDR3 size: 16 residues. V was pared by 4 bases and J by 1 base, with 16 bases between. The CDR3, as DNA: TGCGCCAGCAGCCGAACGGCTCTAGACCCGAACACTGAAGCTTTCTTT. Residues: CASSRTALDPNTEAFF.

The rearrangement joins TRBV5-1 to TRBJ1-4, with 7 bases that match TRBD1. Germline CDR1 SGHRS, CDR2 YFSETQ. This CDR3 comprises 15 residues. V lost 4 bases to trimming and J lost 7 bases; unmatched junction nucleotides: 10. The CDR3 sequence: CASSLSGQRAEKLFF. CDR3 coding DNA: TGCGCCAGCAGCCTATCGGGACAGCGGGCTGAAAAACTGTTTTTT.

CDR3 DNA: TGTGCCAGCAGCCCGGACAGGGTTGAGACCCAGTACTTC. Translation gives CASSPDRVETQYF. The V and J genes are TRBV11-2 and TRBJ2-5; 8 bases are shared with TRBD1. V gave up 5 bases and J gave up 5 bases; unmatched junction bases: 4. CDR1 SGHAT and CDR2 FQNNGV come from the germline V gene. The CDR3 consists of 13 residues.

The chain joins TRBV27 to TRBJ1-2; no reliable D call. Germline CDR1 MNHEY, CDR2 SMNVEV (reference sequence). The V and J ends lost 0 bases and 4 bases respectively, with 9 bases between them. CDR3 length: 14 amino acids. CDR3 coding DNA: TGTGCCAGCAGTTTATCGGGCCGTGCCTATGGCTACACCTTC. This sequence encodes CASSLSGRAYGYTF.

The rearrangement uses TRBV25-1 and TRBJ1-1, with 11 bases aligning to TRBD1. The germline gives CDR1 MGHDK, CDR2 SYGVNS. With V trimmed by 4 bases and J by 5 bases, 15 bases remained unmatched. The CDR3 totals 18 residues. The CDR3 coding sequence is TGTGCCAGCAGTGGACGGTGGACAGGGGGCTTCGGGGTAACTGAAGCTTTCTTT. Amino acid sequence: CASSGRWTGGFGVTEAFF.

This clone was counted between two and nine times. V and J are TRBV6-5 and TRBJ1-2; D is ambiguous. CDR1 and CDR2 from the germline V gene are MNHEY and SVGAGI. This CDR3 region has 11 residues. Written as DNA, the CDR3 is TGTGCGACCAAGCAGGCCTATGGCTACACCTTC. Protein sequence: CATKQAYGYTF.

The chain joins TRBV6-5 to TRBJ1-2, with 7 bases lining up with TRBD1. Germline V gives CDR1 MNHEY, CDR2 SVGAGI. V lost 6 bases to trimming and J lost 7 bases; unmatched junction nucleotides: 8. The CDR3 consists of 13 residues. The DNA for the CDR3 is TGTGCCAGCAGGCCCGCAGGGGGTGGTGGCTACACCTTC. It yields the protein CASRPAGGGGYTF.

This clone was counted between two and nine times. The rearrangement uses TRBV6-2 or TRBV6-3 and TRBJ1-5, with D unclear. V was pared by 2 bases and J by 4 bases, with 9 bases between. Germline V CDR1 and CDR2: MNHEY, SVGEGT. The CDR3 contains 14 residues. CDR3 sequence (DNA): TGTGCCAGCAGTTACGGGCCTGAGAATCAGCCCCAGCATTTT. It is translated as CASSYGPENQPQHF.

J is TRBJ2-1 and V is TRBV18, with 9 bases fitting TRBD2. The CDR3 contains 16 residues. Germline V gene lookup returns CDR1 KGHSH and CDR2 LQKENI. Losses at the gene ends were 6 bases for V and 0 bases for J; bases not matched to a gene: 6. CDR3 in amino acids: CASSSTSGSSYNEQFF. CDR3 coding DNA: TGTGCCAGCTCCTCGACTAGCGGAAGCTCCTACAATGAGCAGTTCTTC.

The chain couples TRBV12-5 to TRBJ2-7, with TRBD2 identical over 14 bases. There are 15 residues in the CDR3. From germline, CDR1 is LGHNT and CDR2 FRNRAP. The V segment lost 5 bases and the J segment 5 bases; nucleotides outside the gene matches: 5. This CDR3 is CASGPGLAGEHEQYF. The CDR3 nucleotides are TGTGCTAGTGGTCCGGGACTAGCGGGAGAACACGAGCAGTACTTC.

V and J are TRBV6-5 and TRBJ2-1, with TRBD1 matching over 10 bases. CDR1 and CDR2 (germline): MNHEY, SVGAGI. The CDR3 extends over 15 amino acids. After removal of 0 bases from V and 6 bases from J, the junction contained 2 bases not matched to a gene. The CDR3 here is CASSYSGDRGNEQFF. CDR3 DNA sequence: TGTGCCAGCAGTTACTCGGGGGACAGGGGCAATGAGCAGTTCTTC.

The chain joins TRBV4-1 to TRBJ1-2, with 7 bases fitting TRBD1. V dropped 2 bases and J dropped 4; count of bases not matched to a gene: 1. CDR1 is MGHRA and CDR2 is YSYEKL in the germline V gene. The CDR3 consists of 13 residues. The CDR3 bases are TGCGCCAGCAGCCAAAGGGACAGCTATGGCTACACCTTC. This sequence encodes CASSQRDSYGYTF.

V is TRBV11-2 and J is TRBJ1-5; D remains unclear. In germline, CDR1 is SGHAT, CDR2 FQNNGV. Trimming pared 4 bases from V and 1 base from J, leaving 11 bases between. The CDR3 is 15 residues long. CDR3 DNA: TGTGCCAGCAGCTCTTCTGGAGCCAGCAATCAGCCCCAGCATTTT. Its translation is CASSSSGASNQPQHF.

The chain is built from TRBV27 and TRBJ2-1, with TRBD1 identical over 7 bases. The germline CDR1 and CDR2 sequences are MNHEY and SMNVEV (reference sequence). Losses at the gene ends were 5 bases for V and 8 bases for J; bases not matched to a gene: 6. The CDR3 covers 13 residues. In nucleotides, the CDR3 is TGTGCCAGCAGTACTACAGGGGACGATGAGCAGTTCTTC. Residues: CASSTTGDDEQFF.

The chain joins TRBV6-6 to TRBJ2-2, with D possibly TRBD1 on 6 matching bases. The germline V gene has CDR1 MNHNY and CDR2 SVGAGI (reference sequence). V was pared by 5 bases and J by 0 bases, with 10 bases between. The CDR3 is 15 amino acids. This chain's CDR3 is CASSPGQPNTGELFF. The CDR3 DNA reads TGTGCCAGCAGTCCAGGACAGCCGAACACCGGGGAGCTGTTTTTT.

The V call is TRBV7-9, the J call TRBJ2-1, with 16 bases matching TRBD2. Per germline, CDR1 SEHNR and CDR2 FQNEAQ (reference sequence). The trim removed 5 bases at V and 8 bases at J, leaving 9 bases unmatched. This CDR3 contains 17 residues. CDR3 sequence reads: CASSLGTSGRGYDEQFF. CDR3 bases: TGTGCCAGCAGCCTCGGGACTAGCGGGAGGGGCTATGATGAGCAGTTCTTC.

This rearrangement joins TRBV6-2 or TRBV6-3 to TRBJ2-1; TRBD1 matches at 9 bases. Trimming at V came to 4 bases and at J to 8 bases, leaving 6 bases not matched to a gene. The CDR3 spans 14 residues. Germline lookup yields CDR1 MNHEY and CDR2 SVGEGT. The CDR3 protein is CASSWGQGIDEQFF. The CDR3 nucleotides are TGTGCCAGCAGTTGGGGACAGGGAATCGATGAGCAGTTCTTC.

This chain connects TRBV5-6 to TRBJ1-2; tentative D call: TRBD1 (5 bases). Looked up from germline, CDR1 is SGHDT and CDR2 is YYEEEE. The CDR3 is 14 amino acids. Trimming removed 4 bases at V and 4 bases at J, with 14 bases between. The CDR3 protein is CASSIGHGSYGYTF. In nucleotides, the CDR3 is TGTGCCAGCAGCATCGGACACGGCAGCTATGGCTACACCTTC. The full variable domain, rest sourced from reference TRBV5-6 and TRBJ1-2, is DAGVTQSPTHLIKTRGQQVTLRCSPKSGHDTVSWYQQALGQGPQFIFQYYEEEERQRGNFPDRFSGHQFPNYSSELNVNALLLGDSALYLCASSIGHGSYGYTFGSGTRLTVV.